This T cell receptor (beta chain) comes out of a study of T cells in Graves' hyperthyroidism and ophthalmopathy. Regarding this clonotype: Its antigen remains unidentified.

Graves' hyperthyroidism qualified as stable when ophthalmopathy did not progress within 18 months. TCR beta CDR3 region amplification was performed from RNA transcripts. The primer set for the first-round RT-PCR of the TCR CDR3 was HTBI. From the multiplex PCR reads, TCRdb called clonotypes with MiXCR, one entry per CDR3 protein. The sample holds 500,000 to 750,000 distinct CDR3 sequences, around a sixth seen once. The CDR3 runs to 15 residues. Between the trimmed V and J ends, which lost 5 bases and 9 bases, there was a span of 17 bases. Germline lookup yields CDR1 MNHEY and CDR2 SVGAGI. Study findings and constraints: Blood also contained most expanded thyroid clonotypes above 0.001.

Sample: blood. This sequence originates from a woman in her thirties with Graves' hyperthyroidism. The chain uses TRBV6-5 and TRBJ1-6; D possibly corresponds to TRBD1 (5 bases). The CDR3 nucleotides are TGTGCCAGCAGTACCGTCGGGACCTTGGGTTCACCCCTCCACTTT. Its translation is CASSTVGTLGSPLHF.